Listed below are T cell receptor beta chains from one sample, sequenced in a study of shared clonotypes between healthy human individuals. Clones were sequenced by immunoSEQ multiplex PCR, and TCRdb holds only the in-frame ones, with some missing. The table lists about 2.4 million clones, 93% of them singletons. The sequenced sample consisted of naive CD4+ T cells from PBMCs. These receptors were taken from a man aged 18 to 30 in good health. Some clones in this sample may be carry-over from other donors' samples. CDR3s include the opening cysteine and the closing phenylalanine or tryptophan. Rows give clone size only sometimes, using once, few, many, or a class for an expanded clone.

clone size | J gene | V gene | CDR3 protein
NA | TRBJ2-3 | TRBV4-3 | CASSQDKVAGGIQADTQYF
NA | TRBJ2-7 | TRBV5-1 | CASSLEPFYEQYF
NA | TRBJ1-2 | TRBV27 | CASSFRSLQEGGYTF
NA | TRBJ2-7 | TRBV7-8 | CASSLEAGGAYEQYF
NA | TRBJ2-3 | TRBV28 | CASSLPGGSTDTQYF
NA | TRBJ1-5 | TRBV30 | CAWSVGSNSNQPQHF
NA | TRBJ1-2 | TRBV6-5 | CAVTRSAVANYGYTF
NA | TRBJ1-2 | TRBV6-6 | CASSFQGVYGYTF
NA | TRBJ2-7 | TRBV6-5 | CASSDGPTLEQYF
NA | TRBJ1-5 | TRBV7-2 | CASSRGSNQPQHF
NA | TRBJ2-5 | TRBV18 | CASSPPQRDRETQYF
NA | TRBJ2-7 | TRBV10-3 | CATTLSGSRYEQYF
NA | TRBJ1-2 | TRBV11-2 | CASSLGSPNYGYTF
NA | TRBJ2-7 | TRBV5-1 | CASSLAGTSGPYEQYF
few | TRBJ1-2 | TRBV7-2 | CASSSPAPGVRGYTF
NA | TRBJ1-6 | TRBV6-5 | CASSYRGHNSPLHF
NA | TRBJ1-1 | TRBV6-5 | CASSFNRGPGTEAFF
NA | TRBJ1-3 | TRBV10-3 | CAIRDRTGNTIYF
NA | TRBJ2-3 | TRBV18 | CASSPPGLRTTDTQYF
NA | TRBJ2-5 | TRBV4-1 | CASSRKDARAGPGETQYF
NA | TRBJ1-1 | TRBV2 | CASSGRPRLGGTNTEAFF
NA | TRBJ1-5 | TRBV28 | CASLTGGEGGQPQHF
NA | TRBJ2-3 | TRBV5-4 | CASSLGFLSGGDTQYF
NA | TRBJ2-1 | TRBV20-1 | CSARDLSEQFF
NA | TRBJ2-1 | TRBV5-4 | CASSRDSGSDEQFF
NA | TRBJ2-3 | TRBV29-1 | CSVAVGGTDTQYF
NA | TRBJ2-7 | TRBV5-5 | CASSLDAGNYEQYF
NA | TRBJ2-7 | TRBV7-9 | CASRPTGWSYEQYF
NA | TRBJ1-2 | TRBV7-8 | CASSTGGDYGYTF
NA | TRBJ1-6 | TRBV29-1 | CSVEDRSRFLGPNSSSPLHF
once | TRBJ2-7 | TRBV5-1 | CASSPGLAGWQAEQYF
once | TRBJ2-7 | TRBV29-1 | CSVVYYEQYF
NA | TRBJ1-3 | TRBV2 | CASRAGLERGNTIYF
NA | TRBJ2-1 | TRBV5-1 | CASSPWGDSTYNEQFF
NA | TRBJ1-2 | TRBV9 | CASSAMTGWTSGYTF
once | TRBJ2-1 | TRBV15 | CATRLAGGNEQFF
few | TRBJ1-1 | TRBV5-1 | CASSLVGVNTEAFF
NA | TRBJ2-7 | TRBV5-1 | CASSLGGTASSYEQYF
NA | TRBJ1-4 | TRBV28 | CASSSTSAVREKLFF
NA | TRBJ1-5 | TRBV5-8 | CASSLWGPTSGQPQHF